These T cell receptor beta chains were read from a single sample in a study of PD-L1 blockade in urothelial cancer. Profiled with immunoSEQ multiplex PCR; TCRdb holds only in-frame clones, not every one. The sample records tens of thousands of clones, approximately 87% being singletons. Sequenced here: PBMCs, sampled around atezolizumab (anti-PD-L1) treatment. The receptors come from an older man with urothelial cancer. CDR3s include the opening cysteine and the closing phenylalanine or tryptophan. D genes are given only for firm matches. Size values are once, few and many counts, or a class for expanded clones, and some rows have none.

TRBD2 | TRBJ2-1 | NA | TRBV7-6 | CASSFLSGRVNEQFF | TGTGCCAGCAGCTTTCTTAGCGGGAGGGTCAATGAGCAGTTCTTC
NA | TRBJ2-1 | NA | TRBV18 | CASSRGRDTEFF | TGTGCCAGCTCCCGGGGTCGGGACACAGAGTTCTTC
TRBD1 | TRBJ1-5 | many | TRBV15 | CATSRDRVNQPQHF | TGTGCCACCAGCAGGGACAGGGTGAATCAGCCCCAGCATTTT
TRBD2 | TRBJ2-7 | NA | TRBV6-6 | CASSLAGTSYEQYF | TGTGCCAGCAGTTTAGCGGGTACCTCCTACGAGCAGTACTTC
TRBD1 | TRBJ2-7 | NA | TRBV6-5 | CASRGTATYEQYF | TGTGCCAGCAGGGGGACAGCAACCTACGAGCAGTACTTC
NA | TRBJ2-3 | few | TRBV29-1 | CSVAQGADTQYF | TGCAGCGTTGCACAGGGTGCAGATACGCAGTATTTT
TRBD1 | TRBJ2-7 | NA | TRBV6-1 | CASSEGTGPYEQYF | TGTGCCAGCAGTGAAGGGACAGGGCCCTACGAGCAGTACTTC
TRBD1 | TRBJ1-1 | NA | TRBV28 | CASRLGTGMSLDTEAFF | TGTGCCAGCAGGCTAGGGACAGGGATGTCATTGGACACTGAAGCTTTCTTT
TRBD2 | TRBJ2-7 | NA | TRBV5-1 | CASTPLAGAPYEQYF | TGCGCCAGCACCCCGCTAGCGGGGGCCCCCTACGAGCAGTACTTC
TRBD2 | TRBJ2-5 | NA | TRBV5-1 | CASSTFAGDLGETQYF | TGCGCCAGCAGCACCTTCGCGGGAGATTTAGGGGAGACCCAGTACTTC
NA | TRBJ1-2 | once | TRBV27 | CASSLSIGYGYTF | TGTGCCAGCAGTTTATCGATCGGCTATGGCTACACCTTC
NA | TRBJ2-1 | NA | TRBV27 | CASSRGDEQFF | TGTGCCAGCAGTAGGGGCGATGAGCAGTTCTTC
NA | TRBJ2-3 | NA | TRBV19 | CASSIPRGDTDTQYF | TGTGCCAGTAGTATTCCCAGGGGTGATACAGATACGCAGTATTTT
NA | TRBJ2-5 | NA | TRBV5-1 | CASSKVGHLVQETQYF | TGCGCCAGCAGTAAGGTGGGACATCTAGTTCAAGAGACCCAGTACTTC
NA | TRBJ1-1 | NA | TRBV5-1 | CANSLAPAGEAFF | TGCGCCAACAGCTTGGCCCCGGCAGGAGAAGCTTTCTTT
TRBD2 | TRBJ2-5 | NA | TRBV28 | CASSGGGGGQETQYF | TGTGCCAGCAGTGGCGGTGGGGGGGGGCAAGAGACCCAGTACTTC
TRBD2 | TRBJ2-7 | NA | TRBV5-1 | CASSWRGRAGEKNEQYF | TGCGCCAGCAGCTGGAGGGGAAGAGCGGGAGAGAAGAACGAGCAGTACTTC
NA | TRBJ1-2 | NA | TRBV5-1 | CASSPTTASYGYTF | TGCGCCAGCAGCCCTACGACAGCGTCCTATGGCTACACCTTC
NA | TRBJ2-3 | once | TRBV7-3 | CASSSLSHSPLDTQYF | TGTGCCAGCAGCTCGCTCTCTCACAGTCCATTAGATACGCAGTATTTT
NA | TRBJ1-5 | many | TRBV2 | CATSDRLNQPQHF | TGTGCCACCTCGGACAGATTGAATCAGCCCCAGCATTTT
NA | TRBJ2-7 | once | TRBV7-2 | CASSLDHRMSSYEQYF | TGTGCCAGCAGCTTAGATCACAGAATGAGTTCCTACGAGCAGTACTTC
NA | TRBJ2-7 | NA | TRBV28 | CASSLQGGEQYF | TGTGCCAGCAGTCTACAGGGCGGCGAGCAGTACTTC
TRBD1 | TRBJ1-1 | few | TRBV5-1 | CASSLDWDRNTEAFF | TGCGCCAGCAGCTTGGATTGGGACAGGAACACTGAAGCTTTCTTT
TRBD2 | TRBJ2-7 | NA | TRBV4-1 | CASSHRGTSGRVSYEQYF | TGCGCCAGCAGCCACCGCGGGACTAGCGGGAGGGTTTCCTACGAGCAGTACTTC
TRBD2 | TRBJ2-5 | NA | TRBV5-4 | CASSGIAGGGETQYF | TGTGCCAGCAGCGGGATAGCGGGAGGGGGTGAGACCCAGTACTTC
NA | TRBJ1-1 | NA | TRBV6-6 | CASKLLTKNTEAFF | TGTGCCAGCAAGCTCCTCACGAAGAACACTGAAGCTTTCTTT
NA | TRBJ1-3 | NA | TRBV4-1 | CASSQDQGRPNTIYF | TGCGCCAGCAGCCAAGACCAGGGGCGCCCGAACACCATATATTTT
NA | TRBJ2-1 | NA | TRBV2 | CASSEAWQGSEQFF | TGTGCCAGCAGTGAAGCGTGGCAGGGCAGTGAGCAGTTCTTC
NA | TRBJ2-7 | NA | TRBV28 | CASSLLGGNYEQYF | TGTGCCAGCAGTTTACTAGGAGGGAACTACGAGCAGTACTTC
TRBD1 | TRBJ2-7 | NA | TRBV28 | CASSPWTGSYEQYF | TGTGCCAGCAGTCCCTGGACAGGGTCCTACGAGCAGTACTTC
NA | TRBJ2-3 | NA | TRBV7-7 | CASSSGRGGSTDTQYF | TGTGCCAGCAGCTCGGGAAGGGGAGGAAGCACAGATACGCAGTATTTT
TRBD1 | TRBJ1-1 | few | TRBV5-1 | CASSLQGADTEAFF | TGCGCCAGCAGCTTACAGGGGGCGGACACTGAAGCTTTCTTT
TRBD2 | TRBJ2-1 | NA | TRBV9 | CASSVLAGSYNEQFF | TGTGCCAGCAGCGTACTAGCGGGGTCTTACAATGAGCAGTTCTTC
TRBD1 | TRBJ1-5 | NA | TRBV6-1 | CASSVRTGAYQPQHF | TGTGCCAGCAGCGTACGGACAGGGGCGTATCAGCCCCAGCATTTT
NA | TRBJ1-2 | NA | TRBV4-2 | CASSQDEGNYGYTF | TGTGCCAGCAGCCAAGACGAGGGTAACTATGGCTACACCTTC
TRBD1 | TRBJ2-3 | NA | TRBV19 | CASSIGTGGGYTDTQYF | TGTGCCAGTAGTATAGGAACAGGGGGTGGATACACAGATACGCAGTATTTT
NA | TRBJ1-4 | NA | TRBV7-9 | CASNPGTYSEKLFF | TGTGCCAGCAACCCCGGGACATATTCTGAAAAACTGTTTTTT
TRBD2 | TRBJ2-7 | NA | TRBV9 | CASSKTSGGSSYEQYF | TGTGCCAGCAGCAAAACTAGCGGGGGATCCTCCTACGAGCAGTACTTC
TRBD1 | TRBJ1-2 | NA | TRBV14 | CASSHRDRGGDGYTF | TGTGCCAGCAGCCACAGGGACAGGGGGGGTGATGGCTACACCTTC
TRBD2 | TRBJ2-1 | NA | TRBV5-4 | CASSLESSGSRREQFF | TGTGCCAGCAGCTTGGAGTCTAGCGGGAGCCGGAGGGAGCAGTTCTTC
NA | TRBJ1-2 | NA | TRBV28 | CASSAWDIVYGYTF | TGTGCCAGCAGTGCCTGGGACATAGTCTATGGCTACACCTTC